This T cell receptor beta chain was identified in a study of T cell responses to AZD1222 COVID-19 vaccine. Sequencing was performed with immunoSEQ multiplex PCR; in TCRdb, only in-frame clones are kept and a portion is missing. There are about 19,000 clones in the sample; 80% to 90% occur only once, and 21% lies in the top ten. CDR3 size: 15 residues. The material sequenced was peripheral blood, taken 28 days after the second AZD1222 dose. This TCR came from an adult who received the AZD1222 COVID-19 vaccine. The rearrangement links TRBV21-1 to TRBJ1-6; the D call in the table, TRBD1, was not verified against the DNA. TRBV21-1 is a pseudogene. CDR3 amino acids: CASIAGGKDNSPLHF. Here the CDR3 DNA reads TGTGCCAGCATTGCAGGGGGCAAGGATAATTCACCCCTCCACTTT.